Each of the 10 T cell receptor beta chains below was sequenced from the same sample in a study of T cells in localized non-small cell lung cancer. TCRdb keeps only in-frame clones here, not all; method: immunoSEQ multiplex PCR. This table holds tens of thousands of clones, approximately 90% found once. Sequenced material: peripheral blood mononuclear cells, taken before any cancer treatment. The receptors come from a man aged 35 to 69 with stage III lung adenocarcinoma.

The chain links TRBV18 to TRBJ1-1; the D gene is possibly TRBD1 (6 bases). CDR3 length equals 13 residues. Per germline, CDR1 KGHSH and CDR2 LQKENI. Trimming removed 2 bases from V and 5 bases from J, with 9 bases in between. The DNA of the CDR3 is TGTGCCAGCTCACCAACAGGGCGGACTGAAGCTTTCTTT. Its translation is CASSPTGRTEAFF.

The rearrangement links TRBV6-5 to TRBJ2-2, with D unclear. Germline V gives CDR1 MNHEY, CDR2 SVGAGI. V lost 7 bases and J lost 6, with 18 bases in between. The CDR3 length is 15 residues. The CDR3 coding sequence is TGTGCCAGCACCTTACTCGACCCCTCACCCGGGGAGCTGTTTTTT. Protein: CASTLLDPSPGELFF.

This rearrangement joins TRBV5-5 to TRBJ2-7; no firm D call. V was pared by 1 base and J by 7 bases, with 12 bases between. The germline V gene has CDR1 SGHKS and CDR2 YYEKEE (reference sequence). The length of the CDR3 is 13 residues. The CDR3 spells CASSLTASWEQYF. DNA for the CDR3: TGTGCCAGCAGCTTGACGGCTTCCTGGGAGCAGTACTTC. The complete variable domain, with remaining parts taken from reference TRBV5-5 and TRBJ2-7, reads DAGVTQSPTHLIKTRGQQVTLRCSPISGHKSVSWYQQVLGQGPQFIFQYYEKEERGRGNFPDRFSARQFPNYSSELNVNALLLGDSALYLCASSLTASWEQYFGPGTRLTVT.

The chain employs TRBV7-2 and TRBJ1-5, with D unresolved. The germline gives CDR1 SGHTA, CDR2 FQGNSA. The CDR3 length is 15 residues. V lost 1 base, J lost 4 bases, and 11 bases lay in between. The CDR3 coding sequence is TGTGCCAGCAGCTTAGGGGTCCTTCCAAATCAGCCCCAGCATTTT. Translating gives CASSLGVLPNQPQHF.

This chain uses TRBV6-1 with TRBJ1-4; weak D call: TRBD1 (5 bases). Trimming pared 1 base from V and 0 bases from J, leaving 9 bases between. The CDR3 is made up of 16 amino acids. CDR1 is MNHNS, CDR2 SASEGT, per germline. The CDR3 DNA follows: TGTGCCAGCAGTGAAGGGTGGGGCGCAACTAATGAAAAACTGTTTTTT. Translated, it gives CASSEGWGATNEKLFF.

The rearrangement links TRBV6-5 to TRBJ1-3; 9 positions match TRBD1. J was trimmed by 3 bases and V by 5 bases; bases with no gene match: 5. The CDR3 covers 15 residues. Germline values: CDR1 MNHEY, CDR2 SVGAGI. The CDR3 nucleotides read TGTGCCAGCAGTCCGGGACAGGGATTTGGAAACACCATATATTTT. Residues: CASSPGQGFGNTIYF.

This clone occurred once. A read error may account for a junction end that differs from germline. The chain uses TRBV6-6 and TRBJ1-2, with a possible D match to TRBD1 (6 bases). This CDR3 comprises 13 residues. Germline CDR1 is MNHNY and CDR2 is SVGAGI (reference sequence). CDR3 nucleotides: TGTGCCAGCAGTCCCCGAGGGGGGGGAATCTTGGAGTTC. This encodes CASSPRGGGILEF.

This clone came up a few times. The chain combines TRBV19 with TRBJ2-3; D might be TRBD2 (5 bases). V was clipped by 5 bases and J by 5 bases, with 14 bases between them. CDR3 size: 14 residues. CDR1 and CDR2 from the germline V gene are LNHDA and SQIVND (reference sequence). The CDR3 here is CASSLSTGKDTQYF. CDR3 bases: TGTGCCAGTAGTCTCAGCACCGGGAAAGATACGCAGTATTTT.

This sequence joins TRBV13 and TRBJ1-1, with D possibly matching TRBD1 (5 bases). This CDR3 has 13 amino acids. CDR1 and CDR2 (germline): PRHDT, FYEKMQ (reference sequence). V dropped 5 bases and J dropped 1 base, with 8 bases sitting between them. CDR3 residues: CASSPRGNTEAFF. The CDR3 DNA reads TGTGCCAGCAGCCCAAGGGGGAACACTGAAGCTTTCTTT.

The chain recombines TRBV7-9 with TRBJ1-2, with D perhaps matching TRBD1 (6 bases). CDR1 is SEHNR and CDR2 is FQNEAQ in the germline V gene (reference sequence). Trimming pared 7 bases from V and 4 bases from J, leaving 22 bases between. The CDR3 covers 16 residues. The CDR3 DNA follows: TGTGCCAGCACCAACCCCATTCCACAGGGCTCCTATGGCTACACCTTC. As protein: CASTNPIPQGSYGYTF.